The subject of this entry is one TCR beta chain. Its antigen remains unidentified. These data come from a study of blood T cells in healthy people across ages. Points from the study as a whole: A roughly linear age-dependent decrease characterized TCR beta diversity per million T cells.

For the second PCR, which ran for roughly 7 to 11 cycles, a sample-barcoded 5' primer and a J-beta primer mix were used. Template switching added a 12-random-nucleotide identifier to every cDNA molecule. Each sample yielded at least 2.5 million CDR3-containing paired-end reads. One entry per CDR3 protein, called by TCRdb with MiXCR from the 5' RACE reads. The sample consists of 1.5 million to 2 million distinct CDR3 sequences, 30% to 40% of them appearing once. Total RNA amounts of at least 5.5 micrograms were extracted per sample. CDR3 length equals 14 residues. CDR1 SGHRS and CDR2 YFSETQ come from the germline V gene. Trimming removed 8 bases from V and 5 bases from J, with 20 bases in between.

The sample consisted of blood. The sequence was obtained from a woman aged 25 to 39 in good health. The J gene is TRBJ2-7, the V gene TRBV5-1; no clear D. Here the CDR3 DNA reads TGCGCCAGTGAAAGAGGAACGGAGACCAACGAGCAGTACTTC. Its translation: CASERGTETNEQYF. Variable domain in full (rest from reference TRBV5-1 and TRBJ2-7): KAGVTQTPRYLIKTRGQQVTLSCSPISGHRSVSWYQQTPGQGLQFLFEYFSETQRNKGNFPGRFSGRQFSNSRSEMNVSTLELGDSALYLCASERGTETNEQYFGPGTRLTVT.